Below are 7 T cell receptor beta chains sequenced from a single sample in a study of T cells in Graves' hyperthyroidism and ophthalmopathy. Amplified TCR beta CDR3 regions came from RNA transcripts. A set of HTBI primers served as the primers for a first-round RT-PCR of the TCR CDR3. TCRdb used MiXCR to reprocess the multiplex PCR reads, holding one entry per CDR3 protein. Of under 750,000 distinct CDR3 sequences listed, roughly 20% were seen once; the top ten hold roughly a sixth. Sequenced material: blood. The receptors here all came from a woman aged 45 to 65 with Graves' hyperthyroidism that later progressed to Graves' ophthalmopathy.

This clonotype was seen repeatedly, ten times or more. The V call is TRBV11-2, the J call TRBJ2-3; D gene uncertain. Germline lookup yields CDR1 SGHAT and CDR2 FQNNGV. Trimming pared 6 bases from V and 2 bases from J, leaving 18 bases between. There are 16 residues in the CDR3. CDR3 residues: CASRSTAPGPTDTQYF. The DNA for the CDR3 is TGTGCCAGCAGATCTACCGCGCCCGGTCCCACAGATACGCAGTATTTT.

This clonotype was seen ten or more times. The CDR3 region is CASSLTEETGIAGELFF. In DNA, the CDR3 is TGTGCCAGCAGCTTAACCGAGGAAACAGGGATCGCCGGGGAGCTGTTTTTT. The rearrangement links TRBV7-3 to TRBJ2-2, with D possibly matching TRBD1 (6 bases). CDR3 length: 17 residues. Germline loops: CDR1 SGHTA, CDR2 FQGTGA. Deletions cut 0 bases from V and 6 bases from J, with 17 bases between.

This clonotype came up a few times. The rearrangement links TRBV5-1 to TRBJ1-5; maybe TRBD1 (5 bases). The V end was cut by 4 bases, the J end by 4 bases, with 12 bases between. Germline V gene data show CDR1 as SGHRS and CDR2 as YFSETQ. CDR3 length equals 14 residues. For the CDR3, the DNA is TGCGCCAGCAGCCCGGGACTTAATAATCAGCCCCAGCATTTT. As protein: CASSPGLNNQPQHF.

This clonotype was counted at least ten times. The chain employs TRBV10-3 and TRBJ2-7; 12 bases align to TRBD1. Losses at the gene ends were 5 bases for V and 4 bases for J; bases not matched to a gene: 6. Per the germline V gene, CDR1 is ENHRY and CDR2 is SYGVKD. This CDR3 has 15 residues. CDR3 sequence reads: CAISPGQGARYEQYF. The CDR3 coding sequence is TGTGCCATCAGTCCGGGACAGGGGGCTAGGTACGAGCAGTACTTC.

This chain joins TRBV10-3 and TRBJ2-7, with D perhaps TRBD2 (6 bases). CDR1 is ENHRY, CDR2 SYGVKD, per germline. CDR3 size: 16 residues. Trimming left V 2 bases short and J 2 bases short, with 16 bases between. The CDR3 loop reads CAISEMKGRNAYEQYF. CDR3 DNA: TGTGCCATCAGTGAGATGAAAGGGAGGAACGCCTACGAGCAGTACTTC.

This clonotype was seen ten or more times. The chain couples TRBV3-1 to TRBJ2-5; D is uncertain. Germline V gene sequence: CDR1 LGHDT, CDR2 YNNKEL (reference sequence). Trimming cost V 1 base and J 2 bases, with 11 bases left between them. The CDR3 spans 15 residues. CDR3 in amino acids: CASSQGLRGQETQYF. The CDR3 DNA reads as TGTGCCAGCAGCCAAGGACTCAGAGGTCAAGAGACCCAGTACTTC.

This clonotype has a count of ten or more. The rearrangement links TRBV28 to TRBJ1-2; 9 bases map to TRBD1. CDR1 is MDHEN and CDR2 is SYDVKM in the germline V gene. The ends lost 3 bases at V and 8 bases at J; junction bases unmatched: 7. CDR3 size: 14 residues. CDR3 loop: CASSFSGTGSGYTF. The CDR3 region has the DNA TGTGCCAGCAGTTTTAGCGGGACAGGGTCGGGCTACACCTTC.